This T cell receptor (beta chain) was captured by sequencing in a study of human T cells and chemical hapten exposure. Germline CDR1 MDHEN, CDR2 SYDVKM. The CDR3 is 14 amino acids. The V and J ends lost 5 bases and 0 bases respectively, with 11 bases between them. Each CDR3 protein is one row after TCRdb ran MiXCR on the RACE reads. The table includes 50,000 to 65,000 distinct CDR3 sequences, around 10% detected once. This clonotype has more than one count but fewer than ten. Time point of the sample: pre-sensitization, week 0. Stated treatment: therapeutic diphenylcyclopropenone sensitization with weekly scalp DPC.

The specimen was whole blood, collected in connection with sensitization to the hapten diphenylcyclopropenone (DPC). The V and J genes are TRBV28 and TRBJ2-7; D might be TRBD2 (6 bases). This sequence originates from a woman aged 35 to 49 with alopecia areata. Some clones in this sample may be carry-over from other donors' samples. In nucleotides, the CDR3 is TGTGCCAGCAGTCCGGCCGGGAGCTCCTACGAGCAGTACTTC. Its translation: CASSPAGSSYEQYF.